The 6 T cell receptor beta chains presented below share a single source sample, sequenced in a study of regulatory T cells in long-lasting Graves disease. Arm-PCR with iRepertoire HTBI primers amplified the CDR3 regions for these TCR beta libraries. TCRdb analysed the multiplex PCR reads with MiXCR anew, one entry per CDR3 protein. The sample lists 420,000 or so distinct CDR3 sequences; 23% were seen once. Described time point: persistent/refractory GD, antithyroid drugs over 5 years with positive TRAb. Extracted PBMC RNA gave rise to the TCR library. Sample: peripheral blood mononuclear cells (PBMCs), taken when the disease was refractory, from a patient treated with antithyroid drugs. Receptors were obtained from a female donor with Graves disease.

There are many counts of this clonotype. The chain joins TRBV27 to TRBJ2-5; 7 nucleotides align to TRBD1. The germline CDR1 and CDR2 sequences are MNHEY and SMNVEV (reference sequence). This CDR3 region has 13 residues. V was pared by 6 bases and J by 7 bases, with 8 bases of the junction left unmatched. DNA for the CDR3: TGTGCCAGCAGCTTTGACAGGGCAGTGACCCAGTACTTC. This encodes CASSFDRAVTQYF.

The chain combines TRBV3-1 with TRBJ1-1, with a possible D match to TRBD1 (6 bases). The CDR3 has 15 amino acids. Trimming took off 0 bases at V and 4 bases at J, with 12 bases between the two ends. Germline CDR1 reads LGHDT; CDR2 reads YNNKEL (reference sequence). CDR3 bases: TGTGCCAGCAGCCAAGATCGAACAGGGAGCACTGAAGCTTTCTTT. Translated, it gives CASSQDRTGSTEAFF. The variable domain in full, completed from reference TRBV3-1 and TRBJ1-1, reads DTAVSQTPKYLVTQMGNDKSIKCEQNLGHDTMYWYKQDSKKFLKIMFSYNNKELIINETVPNRFSPKSPDKAHLNLHINSLELGDSAVYFCASSQDRTGSTEAFFGQGTRLTVV.

This clonotype was detected only a few times. The rearrangement links TRBV19 to TRBJ2-5; the D gene could be TRBD1 or TRBD2 (5 bases each). Germline V gene data show CDR1 as LNHDA and CDR2 as SQIVND (reference sequence). Trimming took off 4 bases at V and 5 bases at J, with 11 bases between the two ends. The CDR3 consists of 13 residues. The CDR3 region is CASSTGTRETQYF. CDR3 in DNA: TGTGCCAGTAGTACCGGGACCAGGGAGACCCAGTACTTC.

This clonotype has just a few counts. This chain connects TRBV20-1 to TRBJ2-7, with D perhaps TRBD1 (6 bases). Germline V gene data show CDR1 as DFQATT and CDR2 as SNEGSKA (reference sequence). This CDR3 region has 15 residues. Between the trimmed V and J ends, which lost 0 bases and 1 base, there was a span of 13 bases. As DNA, the CDR3 is TGCAGTGCTAGAGATCTGACAGGATCATCCTACGAGCAGTACTTC. Protein: CSARDLTGSSYEQYF.

This clonotype has a handful of counts. The chain combines TRBV29-1 with TRBJ1-2; 7 bases are a match to TRBD1. The V segment lost 6 bases and the J segment 7 bases; nucleotides outside the gene matches: 5. Germline CDR1 SQVTM, CDR2 ANQGSEA. The CDR3 runs to 11 residues. CDR3 nucleotides: TGCAGCGTCCGACAGGGTATTGGCTACACCTTC. Amino acid sequence: CSVRQGIGYTF.

This clonotype was detected many times. The chain joins TRBV7-9 to TRBJ2-7; TRBD1 aligns across 7 bases. The ends lost 0 bases at V and 3 bases at J; junction bases unmatched: 2. The V gene's germline CDR1 is SEHNR and CDR2 FQNEAQ (reference sequence). This CDR3 is 14 amino acids long. The CDR3 sequence: CASSLAGQFYEQYF. The CDR3 DNA sequence: TGTGCCAGCAGCTTAGCGGGACAGTTCTACGAGCAGTACTTC.